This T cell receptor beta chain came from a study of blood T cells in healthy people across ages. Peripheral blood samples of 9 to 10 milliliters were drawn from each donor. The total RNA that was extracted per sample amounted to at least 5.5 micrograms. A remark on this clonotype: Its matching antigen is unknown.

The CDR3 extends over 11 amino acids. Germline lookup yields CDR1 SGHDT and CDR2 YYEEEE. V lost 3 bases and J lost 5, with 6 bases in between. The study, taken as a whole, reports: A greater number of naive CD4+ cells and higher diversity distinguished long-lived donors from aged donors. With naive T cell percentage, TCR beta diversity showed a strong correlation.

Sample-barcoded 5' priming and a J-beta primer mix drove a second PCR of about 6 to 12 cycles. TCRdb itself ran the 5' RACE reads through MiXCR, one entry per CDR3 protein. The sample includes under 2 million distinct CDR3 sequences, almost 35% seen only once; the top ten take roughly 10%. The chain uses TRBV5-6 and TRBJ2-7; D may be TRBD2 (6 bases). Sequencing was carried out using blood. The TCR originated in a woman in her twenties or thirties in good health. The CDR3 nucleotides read TGTGCCAGCAGCTGGGGGGACGAGCAGTACTTC. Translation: CASSWGDEQYF.